Below are 10 T cell receptor beta chains sequenced from a single sample in a study of post-analysis software for immune sequencing data. General observations from the study: Patients used several TRBV segments, including TRBV5-6, TRBV5-1 and TRBV20-1, more often than controls.

What these receptors recognize is not known. cDNA libraries of TCR beta carried unique molecular identifiers. TCRdb re-called the PCR reads with MiXCR, one entry per CDR3 protein. Of about 400,000 distinct CDR3 sequences in the sample, 30% to 45% are singletons; the top ten hold around 15%. The sequenced sample consisted of blood. The receptors were sampled from a girl between 5 and 17 years old with multiple sclerosis.

As for this clonotype: The germline gene is not matched at one end of the junction; a read error may be the cause. J is TRBJ2-1 and V is TRBV28; 8 bases agree with TRBD2. The CDR3 has 14 residues. Germline CDR1 and CDR2: MDHEN and SYDVKM. The CDR3 loop reads CASSRTSSYNERFF. Written as DNA, the CDR3 is TGTGCCAGCAGTCGGACTAGCTCCTACAATGAGCGGTTCTTC.

This clonotype was seen more than once but under ten times. The chain carries TRBV7-8 and TRBJ2-1; maybe TRBD1 (5 bases). The V gene lost 3 bases and the J gene lost 0 bases, with 12 bases spanning the gap. The germline V gene has CDR1 SGHVS and CDR2 FQNEAQ. The CDR3 spans 16 residues. The CDR3 nucleotides read TGTGCCAGCAGCTTTCGTCCGGACAACTCCTACAATGAGCAGTTCTTC. This translates into CASSFRPDNSYNEQFF.

This clonotype was seen a few times. The genes are TRBV9 and TRBJ1-1, with D perhaps matching TRBD1 (5 bases). The CDR3 runs to 13 residues. Germline V gives CDR1 SGDLS, CDR2 YYNGEE. V was shortened by 0 bases and J by 5 bases, with 8 bases between the two germline ends. The DNA for the CDR3 is TGTGCCAGCAGCGTAGATCGGGGGACTGAAGCTTTCTTT. Protein product: CASSVDRGTEAFF.

This clonotype was seen more than once but under ten times. The V and J genes are TRBV9 and TRBJ2-3, with TRBD2 matching over 14 bases. Trimming cost V 6 bases and J 9 bases; bases outside gene matches: 9. The length of the CDR3 is 15 residues. Germline lookup yields CDR1 SGDLS and CDR2 YYNGEE. In nucleotides, the CDR3 is TGTGCCAGCACCCGTAGGGGACTAGCGGGGGAAACGCAGTATTTT. Translated: CASTRRGLAGETQYF.

This clonotype was seen a handful of times. The V and J genes are TRBV3-1 and TRBJ2-7; 9 nucleotides match TRBD1. The V gene's germline CDR1 is LGHDT and CDR2 YNNKEL (reference sequence). V trimming: 1 base; J trimming: 6 bases; junction bases outside the gene matches: 10. This CDR3 spans 16 amino acids. The CDR3 protein is CASSQGGQGVWGEQYF. The CDR3 DNA reads TGTGCCAGCAGCCAAGGGGGACAGGGAGTTTGGGGCGAGCAGTACTTC.

The chain links TRBV6-5 to TRBJ1-1; TRBD1 agrees at 8 bases. The CDR3 consists of 14 residues. Trimming at V came to 6 bases and at J to 0 bases, leaving 3 bases not matched to a gene. The germline V gene encodes CDR1 MNHEY and CDR2 SVGAGI. CDR3 protein: CASSTGGMNTEAFF. CDR3 nucleotide sequence: TGTGCCAGCAGCACAGGGGGGATGAACACTGAAGCTTTCTTT.

The chain is built from TRBV4-1 and TRBJ2-7, with 7 bases aligning to TRBD1. The CDR3 runs 17 residues. Germline V lookup: CDR1 MGHRA, CDR2 YSYEKL. V lost 1 base to trimming and J lost 4 bases; unmatched junction nucleotides: 13. The chain's CDR3 is CASSQASPGQMFYEQYF. CDR3 sequence (DNA): TGCGCCAGCAGCCAAGCTTCCCCGGGACAGATGTTTTACGAGCAGTACTTC.

This clonotype was seen more than once but under ten times. The rearrangement uses TRBV7-2 and TRBJ2-3; D is undetermined. The CDR3 has 15 residues. V was trimmed by 2 bases and J by 2 bases, leaving 11 bases between them. CDR1 and CDR2 (germline): SGHTA, FQGNSA. The CDR3 region has the DNA TGTGCCAGCAGCTTAACGGCATTCCCCACAGATACGCAGTATTTT. Translating it yields CASSLTAFPTDTQYF.

The rearrangement uses TRBV9 and TRBJ2-5, with 7 bases lining up with TRBD1. V shed 0 bases and J 11 bases; nucleotides not matched to a gene: 10. This CDR3 is 14 amino acids long. Per germline, CDR1 SGDLS and CDR2 YYNGEE. The CDR3 sequence is CASSVETGLREQYF. The CDR3 coding sequence is TGTGCCAGCAGCGTAGAGACAGGGCTCCGTGAGCAGTACTTC. Full variable domain (missing parts from reference TRBV9 and TRBJ2-5): DSGVTQTPKHLITATGQRVTLRCSPRSGDLSVYWYQQSLDQGLQFLIQYYNGEERAKGNILERFSAQQFPDLHSELNLSSLELGDSALYFCASSVETGLREQYFGPGTRLLVL.

This chain uses TRBV5-1 with TRBJ2-7; D is perhaps TRBD1 (6 bases). CDR1 is SGHRS and CDR2 is YFSETQ in the germline V gene. Trimming removed 0 bases from V and 3 bases from J, with 13 bases in between. The CDR3 has 15 amino acids. CDR3 in DNA: TGCGCCAGCAGCTTGGCCCCGGGACAAATCTACGAGCAGTACTTC. Translating gives CASSLAPGQIYEQYF.